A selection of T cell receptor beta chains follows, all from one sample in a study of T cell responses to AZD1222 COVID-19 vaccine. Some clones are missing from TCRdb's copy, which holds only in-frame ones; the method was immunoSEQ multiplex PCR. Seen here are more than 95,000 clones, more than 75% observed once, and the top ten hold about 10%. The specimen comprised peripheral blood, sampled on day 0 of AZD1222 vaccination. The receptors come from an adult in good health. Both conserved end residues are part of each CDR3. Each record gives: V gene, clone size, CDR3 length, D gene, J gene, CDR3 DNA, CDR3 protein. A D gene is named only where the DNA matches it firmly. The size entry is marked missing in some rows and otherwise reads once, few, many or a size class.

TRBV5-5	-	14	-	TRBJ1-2	TGTGCCAGCAGTTGGACAGACATTAACTATGGCTACACCTTC	CASSWTDINYGYTF
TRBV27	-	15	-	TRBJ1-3	TGTGCCAGCAGCACGATCCGGGACGGCCGAAACACCATATATTTT	CASSTIRDGRNTIYF
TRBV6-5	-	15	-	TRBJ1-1	TGTGCCAGCAGTCCCTTCGGGGAGAAAAGCACTGAAGCTTTCTTT	CASSPFGEKSTEAFF
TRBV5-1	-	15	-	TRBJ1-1	TGCGCCAGCAGCTTGGTTGGGGGAGGAGAAACTGAAGCTTTCTTT	CASSLVGGGETEAFF
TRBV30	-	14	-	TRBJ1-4	TGTGCCTGGAGGTTCCGAGGTGGGCGAGAAAAACTGTTTTTT	CAWRFRGGREKLFF
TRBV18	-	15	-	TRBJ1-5	TGTGCCAGCTCACCAAGGGCAGGGGGCAATCAGCCCCAGCATTTT	CASSPRAGGNQPQHF
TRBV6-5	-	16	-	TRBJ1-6	TGTGCCAGCAGTTTGGAGGGTACTAACAGGAATTCACCCCTCCACTTT	CASSLEGTNRNSPLHF
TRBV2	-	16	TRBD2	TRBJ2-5	TGTGCCAGCAGTCCCTCCCGACTAGCGGGGCAAGAGACCCAGTACTTC	CASSPSRLAGQETQYF
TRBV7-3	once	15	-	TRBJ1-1	TGTGCCAGCAGCTTAATCCGGACCGGGAACACTGAAGCTTTCTTT	CASSLIRTGNTEAFF
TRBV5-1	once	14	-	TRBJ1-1	TGCGCCAGCAGCTTGACGCCGAGTCTGGATGAAGCTTTCTTT	CASSLTPSLDEAFF
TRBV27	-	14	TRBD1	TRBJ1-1	TGTGCCAGCAGTTCGCGACAGGGTCCCCCTGAAGCTTTCTTT	CASSSRQGPPEAFF
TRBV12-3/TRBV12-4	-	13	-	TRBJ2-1	TGTGCCAGCGGAGCAGGGACCTACAATGAGCAGTTCTTC	CASGAGTYNEQFF
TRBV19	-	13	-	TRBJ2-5	TGTGCCAGTAGTATAATGGGGGGCGAGACCCAGTACTTC	CASSIMGGETQYF
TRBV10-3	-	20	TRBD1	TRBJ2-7	TGTGCCATCAGTGAGGTTGGGAAGGGACAGGGATCCTCCAGGTCCTACGAGCAGTACTTC	CAISEVGKGQGSSRSYEQYF
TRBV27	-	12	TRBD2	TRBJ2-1	TGTGCCAGCAGTTGGGTGGGGGGGAAGTGGTTCTTC	CASSWVGGKWFF
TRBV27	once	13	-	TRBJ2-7	TGTGCCAGCAGACCGGGGCCGTCCTACGAGCAGTACTTC	CASRPGPSYEQYF
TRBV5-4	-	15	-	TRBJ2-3	TGTGCCAGCAGCTGGCCTACTGGAAGCACAGATACGCAGTATTTT	CASSWPTGSTDTQYF